The 8 T cell receptor beta chains presented below share a single source sample, sequenced in a study of cytomegalovirus exposure and HLA in healthy donors (TCRdb year 2017). Receptors were amplified or captured by the immunoSEQ multiplex PCR assay. For the multiplex PCR, a mixture combining 60 forward primers for TCR Vbeta segments and 13 reverse primers for TCR Jbeta segments was used. TCRdb mirrors the immuneACCESS table, restricted to in-frame sequences. Some clones are absent from its copies; in checked studies, under half trace to an unresolved V gene, and the reason for the others is unknown. The sample includes about 160,000 clones, with roughly 77% observed a single time. The ten largest clones add up to approximately 4.4% of the sample. Sequences were obtained from PBMCs. These receptors were collected from a man between 18 and 35 years old in good health and CMV-seropositive.

The CDR3 DNA reads TGCAGTGCCTCGGGGCGGGAACGGCAGTTCTTC. Encoded protein: CSASGRERQFF. V is TRBV20-1 and J is TRBJ2-1; maybe TRBD2 (6 bases). CDR1 is DFQATT and CDR2 is SNEGSKA in the germline V gene (reference sequence). This CDR3 spans 11 amino acids. With 6 bases removed from V and 12 bases from J, the gap between germline ends came to 15 bases.

The rearrangement joins TRBV5-1 to TRBJ1-1; D perhaps matches TRBD1 (6 bases). The V gene lost 2 bases and the J gene lost 4 bases, with 15 bases spanning the gap. Germline CDR1 and CDR2: SGHRS and YFSETQ. CDR3 length: 15 amino acids. DNA for the CDR3: TGCGCCAGCAGCTTAGATGGGGGGGCGGGCACTGAAGCTTTCTTT. Translation gives CASSLDGGAGTEAFF. The entire variable domain, with the rest obtained from reference TRBV5-1 and TRBJ1-1, is as follows: KAGVTQTPRYLIKTRGQQVTLSCSPISGHRSVSWYQQTPGQGLQFLFEYFSETQRNKGNFPGRFSGRQFSNSRSEMNVSTLELGDSALYLCASSLDGGAGTEAFFGQGTRLTVV.

The chain combines TRBV2 with TRBJ2-1, with a tentative D call TRBD2 (5 bases). The CDR3 spans 13 residues. V was clipped by 5 bases and J by 3 bases, with 8 bases between them. Germline CDR1 is SNHLY and CDR2 is FYNNEI. CDR3 in amino acids: CASSRTGYNEQFF. The CDR3 region has the DNA TGTGCCAGCAGTCGGACTGGCTACAATGAGCAGTTCTTC.

This clone was counted a single time. The chain links TRBV27 to TRBJ1-2, with 11 bases matching TRBD1. V lost 7 bases to trimming and J lost 4 bases; unmatched junction nucleotides: 5. The CDR3 loop spans 14 amino acids. The germline CDR1 and CDR2 sequences are MNHEY and SMNVEV (reference sequence). The CDR3: CASKPDRGPYGYTF. CDR3 sequence (DNA): TGTGCCAGCAAGCCGGACAGGGGGCCCTATGGCTACACCTTC.

The rearrangement joins TRBV28 to TRBJ2-1; TRBD1 matches 10 bases. Germline V CDR1 and CDR2: MDHEN, SYDVKM. The CDR3 sequence is 15 residues long. V dropped 8 bases and J dropped 5; count of bases not matched to a gene: 9. CDR3 in DNA: TGTGCCAGCGACAGGGGGCGACGGACTGACAATGAGCAGTTCTTC. This encodes CASDRGRRTDNEQFF.

This chain links TRBV10-3 with TRBJ2-3; 9 positions agree with TRBD2. Germline V gives CDR1 ENHRY, CDR2 SYGVKD. V lost 4 bases to trimming and J lost 5 bases; unmatched junction nucleotides: 4. The CDR3 covers 14 residues. The chain's CDR3 is CAISVSGGRDTQYF. The CDR3, as DNA: TGTGCCATCAGTGTTAGCGGGGGAAGAGATACGCAGTATTTT.

The rearrangement uses TRBV21-1 and TRBJ2-7; the DNA was not compared with TRBD2, the D call given in the table. TRBV21-1 is tagged as a pseudogene. CDR3 size: 14 residues. CDR3 sequence (DNA): TGTGCCAGCAGCAAATCATGGAAAAGAAGCGAGCAGTACGTC. Protein: CASSKSWKRSEQYV.

The CDR3 region is CASRAVNSPLHF. The CDR3 DNA reads as TGTGCCAGCAGGGCGGTTAATTCACCCCTCCACTTT. The rearrangement joins TRBV2 to TRBJ1-6; D unresolved. CDR1 and CDR2 from the germline V gene are SNHLY and FYNNEI. CDR3 length: 12 amino acids. V gave up 6 bases and J gave up 6 bases, with 6 bases separating them.